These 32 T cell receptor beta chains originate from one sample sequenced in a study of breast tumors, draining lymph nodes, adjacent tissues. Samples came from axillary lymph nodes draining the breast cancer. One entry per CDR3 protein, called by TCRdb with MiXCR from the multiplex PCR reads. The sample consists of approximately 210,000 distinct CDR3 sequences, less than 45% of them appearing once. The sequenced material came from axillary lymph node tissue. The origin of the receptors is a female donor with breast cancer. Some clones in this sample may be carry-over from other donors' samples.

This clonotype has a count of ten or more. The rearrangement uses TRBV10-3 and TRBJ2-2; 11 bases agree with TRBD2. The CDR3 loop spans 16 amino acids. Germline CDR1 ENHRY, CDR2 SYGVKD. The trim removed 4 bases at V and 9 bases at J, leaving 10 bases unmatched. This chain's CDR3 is CAISAAGTSGQRELFF. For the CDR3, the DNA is TGTGCCATCAGTGCAGCCGGGACTAGCGGTCAGAGGGAGCTGTTTTTT.

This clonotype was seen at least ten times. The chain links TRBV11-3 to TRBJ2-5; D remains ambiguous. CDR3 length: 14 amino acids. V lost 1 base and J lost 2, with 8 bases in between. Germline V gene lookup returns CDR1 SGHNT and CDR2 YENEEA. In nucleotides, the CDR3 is TGTGCCAGCAGCTTAGTCGACGGTCAAGAGACCCAGTACTTC. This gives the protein CASSLVDGQETQYF. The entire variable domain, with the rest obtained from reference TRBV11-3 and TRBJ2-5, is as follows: EAGVVQSPRYKIIEKKQPVAFWCNPISGHNTLYWYLQNLGQGPELLIRYENEEAVDDSQLPKDRFSAERLKGVDSTLKIQPAELGDSAVYLCASSLVDGQETQYFGPGTRLLVL.

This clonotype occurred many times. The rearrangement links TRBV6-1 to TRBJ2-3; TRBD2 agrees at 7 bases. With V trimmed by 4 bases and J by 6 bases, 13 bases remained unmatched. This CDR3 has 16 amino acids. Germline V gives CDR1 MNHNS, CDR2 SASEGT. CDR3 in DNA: TGTGCCAGCAGTGCCCCGACTAGCTGGGTGAGGGATACGCAGTATTTT. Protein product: CASSAPTSWVRDTQYF.

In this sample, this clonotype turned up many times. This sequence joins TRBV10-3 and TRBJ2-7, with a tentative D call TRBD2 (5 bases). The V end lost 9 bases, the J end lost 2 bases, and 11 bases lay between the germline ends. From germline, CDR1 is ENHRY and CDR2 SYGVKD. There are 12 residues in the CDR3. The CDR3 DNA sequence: TGTGCCATACGGACTGACACCTACGAGCAGTACTTC. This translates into CAIRTDTYEQYF.

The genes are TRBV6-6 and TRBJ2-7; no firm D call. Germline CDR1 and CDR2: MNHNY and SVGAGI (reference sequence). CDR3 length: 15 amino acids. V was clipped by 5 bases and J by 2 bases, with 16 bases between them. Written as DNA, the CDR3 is TGTGCCAGCAGTCACCCGAACCCCATAACCTACGAGCAGTACTTC. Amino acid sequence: CASSHPNPITYEQYF.

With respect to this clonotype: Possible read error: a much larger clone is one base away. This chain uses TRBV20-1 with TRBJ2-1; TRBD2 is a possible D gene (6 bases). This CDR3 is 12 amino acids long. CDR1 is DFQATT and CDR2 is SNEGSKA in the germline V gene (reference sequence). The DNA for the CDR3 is TGCAGTGCGCGGAAGACTAGGAATGGGCAGTTCTTC. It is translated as CSARKTRNGQFF.

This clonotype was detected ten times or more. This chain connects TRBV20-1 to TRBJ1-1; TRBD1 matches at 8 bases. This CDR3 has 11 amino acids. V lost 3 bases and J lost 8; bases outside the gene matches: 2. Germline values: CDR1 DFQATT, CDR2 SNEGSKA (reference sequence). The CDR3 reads CSARRTGEAFF. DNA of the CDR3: TGCAGTGCTAGGCGGACAGGGGAAGCTTTCTTT.

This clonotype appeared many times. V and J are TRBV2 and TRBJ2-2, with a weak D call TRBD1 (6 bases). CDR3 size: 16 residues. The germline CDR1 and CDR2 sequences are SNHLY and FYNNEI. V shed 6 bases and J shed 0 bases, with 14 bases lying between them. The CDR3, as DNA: TGTGCCAGCAGGCCGGGTACAGGGTCGAACACCGGGGAGCTGTTTTTT. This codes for CASRPGTGSNTGELFF.

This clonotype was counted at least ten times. The CDR3 spells CASSYGSSPLHF. CDR3 nucleotide sequence: TGTGCCAGCAGTTACGGTTCGTCACCCCTCCACTTT. This chain connects TRBV6-5 to TRBJ1-6, with unresolved D. The CDR3 spans 12 residues. CDR1 is MNHEY and CDR2 is SVGAGI in the germline V gene. V was trimmed by 2 bases and J by 10 bases, leaving 6 bases between them.

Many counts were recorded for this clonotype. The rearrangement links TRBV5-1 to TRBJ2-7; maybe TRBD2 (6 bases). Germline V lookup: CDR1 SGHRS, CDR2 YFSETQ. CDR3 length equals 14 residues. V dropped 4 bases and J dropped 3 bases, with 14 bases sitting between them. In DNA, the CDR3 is TGCGCCAGCAGCCGGGACTCAGCGGGCTACGAGCAGTACTTC. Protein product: CASSRDSAGYEQYF.

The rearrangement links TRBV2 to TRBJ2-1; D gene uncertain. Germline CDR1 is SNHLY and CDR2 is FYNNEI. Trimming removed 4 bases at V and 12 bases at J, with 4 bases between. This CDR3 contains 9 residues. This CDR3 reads CASSGGQFF. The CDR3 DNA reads TGTGCCAGCAGTGGGGGGCAGTTCTTC.

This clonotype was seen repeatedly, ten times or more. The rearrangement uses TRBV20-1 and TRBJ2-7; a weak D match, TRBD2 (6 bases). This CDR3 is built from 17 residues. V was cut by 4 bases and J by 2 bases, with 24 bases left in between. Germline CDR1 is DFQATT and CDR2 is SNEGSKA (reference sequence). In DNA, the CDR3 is TGCAGTGCTACGGCGTACGGGGACTTCCCTTACGCCTACGAGCAGTACTTC. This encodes CSATAYGDFPYAYEQYF.

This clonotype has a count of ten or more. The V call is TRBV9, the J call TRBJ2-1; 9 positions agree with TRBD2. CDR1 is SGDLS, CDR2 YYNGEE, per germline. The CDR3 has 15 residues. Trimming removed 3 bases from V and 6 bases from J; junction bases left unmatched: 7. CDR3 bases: TGTGCCAGCAGCGCTAGCGGGATAGTGGGCAATGAGCAGTTCTTC. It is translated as CASSASGIVGNEQFF.

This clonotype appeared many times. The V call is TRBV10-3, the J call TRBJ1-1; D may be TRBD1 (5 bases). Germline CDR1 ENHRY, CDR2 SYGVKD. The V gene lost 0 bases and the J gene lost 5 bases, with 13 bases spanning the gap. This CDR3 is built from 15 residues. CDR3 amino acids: CAISESKAGGTEAFF. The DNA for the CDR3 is TGTGCCATCAGTGAGTCGAAGGCCGGGGGAACTGAAGCTTTCTTT.

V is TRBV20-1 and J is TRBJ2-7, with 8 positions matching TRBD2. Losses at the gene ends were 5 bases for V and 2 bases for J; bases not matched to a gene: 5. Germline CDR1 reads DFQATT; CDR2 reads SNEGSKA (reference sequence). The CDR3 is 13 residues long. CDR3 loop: CSAELADPYEQYF. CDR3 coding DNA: TGCAGTGCTGAACTAGCGGACCCCTACGAGCAGTACTTC.

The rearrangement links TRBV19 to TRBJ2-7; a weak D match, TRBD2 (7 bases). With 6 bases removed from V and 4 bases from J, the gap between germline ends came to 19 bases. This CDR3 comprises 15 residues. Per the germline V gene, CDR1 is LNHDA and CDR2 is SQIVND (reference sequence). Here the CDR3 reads CASREGGGGGYEQYF. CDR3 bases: TGTGCCAGTAGAGAGGGGGGGGGGGGGGGGTACGAGCAGTACTTC.

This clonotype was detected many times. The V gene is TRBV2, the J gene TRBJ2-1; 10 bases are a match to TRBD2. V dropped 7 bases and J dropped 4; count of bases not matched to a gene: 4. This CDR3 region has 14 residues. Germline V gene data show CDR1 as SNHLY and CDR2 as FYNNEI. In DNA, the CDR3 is TGTGCCAGCACGCGACTAGCGGGTTACAATGAGCAGTTCTTC. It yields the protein CASTRLAGYNEQFF.

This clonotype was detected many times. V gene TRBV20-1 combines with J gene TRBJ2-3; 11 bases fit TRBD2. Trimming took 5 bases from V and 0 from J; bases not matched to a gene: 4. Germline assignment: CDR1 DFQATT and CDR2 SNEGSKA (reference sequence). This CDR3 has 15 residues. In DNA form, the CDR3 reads TGCAGTGCTGGTACTAGCGGGGGAAGCACAGATACGCAGTATTTT. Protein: CSAGTSGGSTDTQYF.

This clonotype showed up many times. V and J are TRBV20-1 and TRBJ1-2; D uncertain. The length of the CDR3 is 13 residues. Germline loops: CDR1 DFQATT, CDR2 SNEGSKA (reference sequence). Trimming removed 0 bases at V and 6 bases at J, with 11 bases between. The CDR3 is CSAREAGRHGYTF. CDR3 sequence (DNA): TGCAGTGCTAGAGAAGCAGGACGGCATGGCTACACCTTC.

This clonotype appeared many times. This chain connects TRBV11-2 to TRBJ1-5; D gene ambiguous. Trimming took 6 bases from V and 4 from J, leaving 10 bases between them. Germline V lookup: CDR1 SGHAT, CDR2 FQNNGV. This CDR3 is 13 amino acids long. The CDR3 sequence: CASRQTPNQPQHF. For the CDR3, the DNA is TGTGCCAGCAGACAAACGCCAAATCAGCCCCAGCATTTT.

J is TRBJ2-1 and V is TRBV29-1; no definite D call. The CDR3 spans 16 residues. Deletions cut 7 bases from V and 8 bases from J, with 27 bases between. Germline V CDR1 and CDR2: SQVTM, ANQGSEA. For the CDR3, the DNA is TGCAGCGCCAGCAGCTTGGAACGTCTAGTTATCGATGAGCAGTTCTTC. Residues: CSASSLERLVIDEQFF.

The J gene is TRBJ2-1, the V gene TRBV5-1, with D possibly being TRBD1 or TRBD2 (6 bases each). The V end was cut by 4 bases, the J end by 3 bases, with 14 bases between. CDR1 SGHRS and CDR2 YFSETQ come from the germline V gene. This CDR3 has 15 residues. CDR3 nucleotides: TGCGCCAGCAGCAGGGGGGCAGGATTCTACAATGAGCAGTTCTTC. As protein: CASSRGAGFYNEQFF.

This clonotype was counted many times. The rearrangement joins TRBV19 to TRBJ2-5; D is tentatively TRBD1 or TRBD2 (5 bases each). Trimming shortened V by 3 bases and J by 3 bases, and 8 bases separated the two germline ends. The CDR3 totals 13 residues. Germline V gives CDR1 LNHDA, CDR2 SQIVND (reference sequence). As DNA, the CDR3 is TGTGCCAGTAGTATTGGGGGTAAAGAGACCCAGTACTTC. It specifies CASSIGGKETQYF.

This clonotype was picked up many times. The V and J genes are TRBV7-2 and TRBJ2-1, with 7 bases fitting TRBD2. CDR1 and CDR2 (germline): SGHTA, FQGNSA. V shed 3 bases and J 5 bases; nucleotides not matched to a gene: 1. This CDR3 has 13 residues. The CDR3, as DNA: TGTGCCAGCAGCTTGGGACTAAACAATGAGCAGTTCTTC. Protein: CASSLGLNNEQFF.

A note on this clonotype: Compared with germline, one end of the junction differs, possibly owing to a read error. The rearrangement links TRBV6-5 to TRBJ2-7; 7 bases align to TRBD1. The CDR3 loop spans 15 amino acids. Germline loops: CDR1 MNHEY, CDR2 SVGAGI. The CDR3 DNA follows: TGTGCCAACAGTTACACGTGGACAGGTCTCTACGAGCAGTACTTC. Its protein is CANSYTWTGLYEQYF.

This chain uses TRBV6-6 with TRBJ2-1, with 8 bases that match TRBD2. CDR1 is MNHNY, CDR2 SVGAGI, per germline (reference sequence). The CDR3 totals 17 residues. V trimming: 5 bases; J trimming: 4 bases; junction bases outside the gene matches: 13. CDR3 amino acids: CASSHPLGLETYNEQFF. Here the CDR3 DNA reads TGTGCCAGCAGTCACCCTCTGGGACTAGAGACTTACAATGAGCAGTTCTTC.

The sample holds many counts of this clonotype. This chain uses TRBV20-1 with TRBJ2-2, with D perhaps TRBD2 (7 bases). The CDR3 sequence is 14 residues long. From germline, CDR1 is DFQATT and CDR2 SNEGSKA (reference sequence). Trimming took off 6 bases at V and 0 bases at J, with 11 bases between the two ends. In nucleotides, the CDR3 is TGCAGTGCCCAGCGGGACACGAACACCGGGGAGCTGTTTTTT. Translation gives CSAQRDTNTGELFF.

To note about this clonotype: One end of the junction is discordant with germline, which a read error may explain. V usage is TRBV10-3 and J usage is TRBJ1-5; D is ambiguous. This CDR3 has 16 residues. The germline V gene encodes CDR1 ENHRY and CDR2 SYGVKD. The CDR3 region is CAISESPASYNEPQHF. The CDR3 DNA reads TGTGCCATCAGTGAGTCCCCAGCCTCCTACAATGAGCCCCAGCATTTT.

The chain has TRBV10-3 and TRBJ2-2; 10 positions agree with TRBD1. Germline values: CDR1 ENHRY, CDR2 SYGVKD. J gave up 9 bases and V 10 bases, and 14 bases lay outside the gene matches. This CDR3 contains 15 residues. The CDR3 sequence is CATGQGERSSRELFF. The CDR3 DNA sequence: TGTGCCACTGGACAGGGGGAGAGGTCTTCCCGGGAGCTGTTTTTT.

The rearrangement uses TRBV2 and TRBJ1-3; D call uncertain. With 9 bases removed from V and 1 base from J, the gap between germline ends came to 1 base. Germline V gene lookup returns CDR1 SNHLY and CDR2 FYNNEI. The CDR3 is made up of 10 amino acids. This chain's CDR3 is CARSGNTIYF. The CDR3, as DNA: TGTGCCAGGTCTGGAAACACCATATATTTT. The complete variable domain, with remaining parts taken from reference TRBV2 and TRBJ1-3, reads EPEVTQTPSHQVTQMGQEVILRCVPISNHLYFYWYRQILGQKVEFLVSFYNNEISEKSEIFDDQFSVERPDGSNFTLKIRSTKLEDSAMYFCARSGNTIYFGEGSWLTVV.

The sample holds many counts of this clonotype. For the CDR3, the DNA is TGTGCCAGCAGCTCATACAGGGTTGAGGAGACCCAGTACTTC. This encodes CASSSYRVEETQYF. This chain connects TRBV5-4 to TRBJ2-5, with D possibly matching TRBD1 (6 bases). CDR3 length equals 14 residues. V shed 3 bases and J shed 5 bases, with 14 bases lying between them. Looked up from germline, CDR1 is SGHNT and CDR2 is YYREEE (reference sequence).

CDR3 amino acids: CASEGRGIDQPQHF. For the CDR3, the DNA is TGTGCCAGTGAAGGCAGGGGGATAGATCAGCCCCAGCATTTT. V and J are TRBV19 and TRBJ1-5; 7 nucleotides align to TRBD1. Germline-derived CDR1 and CDR2 are LNHDA and SQIVND (reference sequence). The V segment lost 8 bases and the J segment 5 bases; nucleotides outside the gene matches: 9. This CDR3 region has 14 residues.